Below, 26 T cell receptor beta chains from the same sample are listed, as sequenced in a study of human T cells and chemical hapten exposure. One entry per CDR3 protein, called by TCRdb with MiXCR from the RACE reads. Of around 100,000 distinct CDR3 sequences in the sample, 11% were seen once. The time point: patch test 1, 2 weeks after DPC sensitization. Treatment specified: therapeutic diphenylcyclopropenone sensitization with weekly scalp DPC. The source was whole blood, collected in connection with sensitization to the hapten diphenylcyclopropenone (DPC). The receptors were sampled from a woman in her thirties or forties with alopecia areata. Some clones in this sample may be carry-over from other donors' samples.

The rearrangement uses TRBV24-1 and TRBJ2-2; D uncertain. V lost 3 bases, J lost 1 base, and 8 bases lay in between. Per germline, CDR1 KGHDR and CDR2 SFDVKD. The CDR3 length is 15 residues. The CDR3 loop is CATSDPTVNTGELFF. The CDR3 DNA sequence: TGTGCCACCAGTGATCCGACGGTGAACACCGGGGAGCTGTTTTTT.

In this sample, this clonotype turned up many times. The chain employs TRBV11-2 and TRBJ2-1, with TRBD2 matching 15 bases. CDR3 size: 17 residues. Germline V gives CDR1 SGHAT, CDR2 FQNNGV. The junction had 8 bases not matched to a gene; V was cut back by 7 bases and J by 4 bases. The CDR3 region has the DNA TGTGCCAGCACCTCCGGGACTAGCGGGGGGTCTTACAATGAGCAGTTCTTC. Its protein product is CASTSGTSGGSYNEQFF.

This clonotype turned up a few times. The chain links TRBV12-3 or TRBV12-4 to TRBJ1-1, with unresolved D. The germline V and J ends were trimmed by 7 bases and 0 bases, with 6 bases remaining between them. The CDR3 covers 12 residues. CDR3 region: CASKRLNTEAFF. The CDR3 DNA reads as TGTGCCAGCAAGAGATTGAACACTGAAGCTTTCTTT.

The genes are TRBV7-6 and TRBJ1-4; 7 bases line up with TRBD1. The CDR3 consists of 15 residues. V trimming: 5 bases; J trimming: 4 bases; junction bases outside the gene matches: 7. Germline V gives CDR1 SGHVS, CDR2 FNYEAQ. The CDR3 loop reads CASSAQGTVNEKLFF. The CDR3 DNA reads TGTGCCAGCAGCGCCCAAGGGACAGTTAATGAAAAACTGTTTTTT.

This clonotype was seen ten or more times. The chain combines TRBV2 with TRBJ1-2; D not resolved. Trimming left V 2 bases short and J 3 bases short, with 7 bases between. The germline gives CDR1 SNHLY, CDR2 FYNNEI. The CDR3 runs 13 residues. CDR3 loop: CASSETRDYGYTF. The CDR3, as DNA: TGTGCCAGCAGTGAAACGAGGGACTATGGCTACACCTTC.

The chain combines TRBV7-6 with TRBJ2-1; D possibly matches TRBD1 or TRBD2 (6 bases each). With 8 bases removed from V and 0 bases from J, the gap between germline ends came to 11 bases. Germline V gene data show CDR1 as SGHVS and CDR2 as FNYEAQ. The CDR3 has 14 residues. The chain's CDR3 is CASGGLASYNEQFF. DNA of the CDR3: TGTGCCAGCGGGGGGCTAGCCTCCTACAATGAGCAGTTCTTC.

The DNA of the CDR3 is TGTGCCAGCAGGGTAGACAGAAATTCACCCCTCCACTTT. Residues: CASRVDRNSPLHF. V usage is TRBV6-1 and J usage is TRBJ1-6; D may be TRBD1 (5 bases). Germline loops: CDR1 MNHNS, CDR2 SASEGT. The length of the CDR3 is 13 residues. V was trimmed by 6 bases and J by 7 bases, leaving 10 bases between them.

This clonotype was counted a few times. The V call is TRBV7-9, the J call TRBJ2-7; TRBD2 matches 8 bases. V was clipped by 5 bases and J by 7 bases; unmatched bases: 13. This CDR3 contains 15 residues. The germline gives CDR1 SEHNR, CDR2 FQNEAQ (reference sequence). The CDR3 sequence is CASSPSSGFLREQYF. CDR3 in DNA: TGTGCCAGCAGCCCTTCTAGCGGGTTTTTACGGGAGCAGTACTTC.

V is TRBV2 and J is TRBJ1-2; D perhaps matches TRBD1 (6 bases). Trimming cost V 7 bases and J 8 bases, with 11 bases left between them. This CDR3 has 11 residues. Looked up from germline, CDR1 is SNHLY and CDR2 is FYNNEI. The CDR3, as DNA: TGTGCCAGCACGGCAGGGGAAGGCTACACCTTC. The encoded protein is CASTAGEGYTF.

This rearrangement joins TRBV5-5 to TRBJ1-1; TRBD1 matches at 7 bases. Per the germline V gene, CDR1 is SGHKS and CDR2 is YYEKEE (reference sequence). There are 15 residues in the CDR3. The ends lost 0 bases at V and 3 bases at J; junction bases unmatched: 5. This CDR3 reads CASSLARQGHTEAFF. The DNA for the CDR3 is TGTGCCAGCAGCTTGGCCAGACAGGGCCACACTGAAGCTTTCTTT.

In its sample, this clonotype was seen many times. The rearrangement joins TRBV3-1 to TRBJ1-5; D gene unclear. Looked up from germline, CDR1 is LGHDT and CDR2 is YNNKEL (reference sequence). The length of the CDR3 is 15 residues. Trimming removed 4 bases from V and 4 bases from J, with 14 bases in between. The CDR3 region is CASSPWGGLNQPQHF. The CDR3 coding sequence is TGTGCCAGCAGCCCCTGGGGAGGGCTGAATCAGCCCCAGCATTTT.

About this clonotype itself: A much larger clone differs from this one at a single base, so this may be a read error. The rearrangement uses TRBV27 and TRBJ1-2, with D unresolved. Deletions cut 0 bases from V and 7 bases from J, with 12 bases between. CDR1 is MNHEY and CDR2 is SMNVEV in the germline V gene (reference sequence). The CDR3 covers 14 residues. Written as DNA, the CDR3 is TGTGCCAGCAGTTTATCGACGTCGAGGTCTGGCTACACCTTC. This codes for CASSLSTSRSGYTF.

The genes are TRBV2 and TRBJ1-3; D remains unclear. V was shortened by 4 bases and J by 4 bases, with 17 bases between the two germline ends. The CDR3 has 16 amino acids. Looked up from germline, CDR1 is SNHLY and CDR2 is FYNNEI. The CDR3 loop reads CASSAISNSPGNTIYF. In nucleotides, the CDR3 is TGTGCCAGCAGTGCGATATCAAATTCTCCCGGAAACACCATATATTTT.

This clonotype came up a few times. V and J are TRBV24-1 and TRBJ2-1; 9 bases align to TRBD2. Looked up from germline, CDR1 is KGHDR and CDR2 is SFDVKD. Trimming cost V 3 bases and J 7 bases; bases outside gene matches: 9. This CDR3 is built from 16 residues. CDR3 sequence reads: CATSDPRGGEDNEQFF. The CDR3 DNA sequence: TGTGCCACCAGTGATCCGCGCGGGGGGGAGGATAATGAGCAGTTCTTC.

This clonotype has a handful of counts. V gene TRBV19 combines with J gene TRBJ1-5, with 7 bases identical to TRBD1. Germline lookup yields CDR1 LNHDA and CDR2 SQIVND (reference sequence). The J segment lost 6 bases and the V segment lost 5 bases, leaving 4 bases of the junction unmatched. The CDR3 consists of 13 residues. CDR3 region: CASSVDRAQPQHF. The CDR3 DNA sequence: TGTGCCAGTAGTGTCGACAGGGCTCAGCCCCAGCATTTT.

J is TRBJ2-3 and V is TRBV9, with D unresolved. The CDR3 runs 15 residues. Per the germline V gene, CDR1 is SGDLS and CDR2 is YYNGEE. The V gene lost 0 bases and the J gene lost 4 bases, with 12 bases spanning the gap. CDR3 in amino acids: CASSVEPLLSDTQYF. As DNA, the CDR3 is TGTGCCAGCAGCGTAGAGCCACTGCTATCAGATACGCAGTATTTT.

There are many counts of this clonotype. The rearrangement links TRBV4-2 to TRBJ2-3, with 10 nucleotides matching TRBD2. Germline V gives CDR1 LGHNA, CDR2 YNFKEQ. The CDR3 is made up of 17 amino acids. V dropped 0 bases and J dropped 4; count of bases not matched to a gene: 7. Here the CDR3 DNA reads TGTGCCAGCAGCCAAGACCCTAGCGGGAGTCTCCCAGATACGCAGTATTTT. This gives the protein CASSQDPSGSLPDTQYF.

In this sample, this clonotype turned up a few times. The rearrangement links TRBV20-1 to TRBJ2-5; maybe TRBD2 (5 bases). Between the trimmed V and J ends, which lost 5 bases and 5 bases, there was a span of 18 bases. The CDR3 covers 14 residues. The germline V gene encodes CDR1 DFQATT and CDR2 SNEGSKA (reference sequence). CDR3 residues: CSALPPLTGETQYF. The CDR3 DNA reads as TGCAGTGCTCTGCCCCCTCTCACGGGGGAGACCCAGTACTTC.

This clonotype appeared many times. This sequence joins TRBV29-1 and TRBJ2-1, with 10 bases identical to TRBD2. The junction had 10 bases not matched to a gene; V was cut back by 0 bases and J by 2 bases. This CDR3 is built from 18 residues. The germline CDR1 and CDR2 sequences are SQVTM and ANQGSEA. CDR3 DNA sequence: TGCAGCGTTGAAGATCGGGCTAGCGGGGGAGGGGCCTACAATGAGCAGTTCTTC. Protein sequence: CSVEDRASGGGAYNEQFF.

The chain carries TRBV9 and TRBJ2-1; 12 bases line up with TRBD2. The CDR3 consists of 19 residues. V lost 0 bases, J lost 1 base, and 8 bases stayed unmatched. CDR1 SGDLS and CDR2 YYNGEE come from the germline V gene. The CDR3 region has the DNA TGTGCCAGCAGCGTAGGGACTAGCGGGACCAAAAAATCCTACAATGAGCAGTTCTTC. Translating gives CASSVGTSGTKKSYNEQFF.

The chain joins TRBV9 to TRBJ1-2; D unclear. Between the trimmed V and J ends, which lost 0 bases and 0 bases, there was a span of 12 bases. Germline V gives CDR1 SGDLS, CDR2 YYNGEE. This CDR3 contains 16 residues. This CDR3 reads CASSVGSRTTNYGYTF. CDR3 nucleotide sequence: TGTGCCAGCAGCGTAGGCTCTCGAACCACTAACTATGGCTACACCTTC.

The CDR3 coding sequence is TGCAGTGCTAGAGATGCGGGCTTCTCCTACAATGAGCAGTTCTTC. Its protein is CSARDAGFSYNEQFF. The V gene is TRBV20-1, the J gene TRBJ2-1; tentatively, D is TRBD2 (5 bases). V was shortened by 0 bases and J by 0 bases, with 9 bases between the two germline ends. This CDR3 is 15 amino acids long. Germline V gene lookup returns CDR1 DFQATT and CDR2 SNEGSKA (reference sequence).

This clonotype was detected many times. The gene calls are TRBV20-1 and TRBJ2-5; possible D gene TRBD1, 6 bases. Trimming took 6 bases from V and 1 from J, leaving 15 bases between them. Germline lookup yields CDR1 DFQATT and CDR2 SNEGSKA (reference sequence). CDR3 length: 14 amino acids. Here the CDR3 reads CSAKDLDSQETQYF. Written as DNA, the CDR3 is TGCAGTGCCAAAGATCTGGACAGCCAAGAGACCCAGTACTTC.

This clonotype came up a few times. V and J are TRBV12-3 or TRBV12-4 and TRBJ1-6; D is possibly TRBD1 (6 bases). The V gene lost 4 bases and the J gene lost 11 bases, with 12 bases spanning the gap. This CDR3 contains 13 residues. CDR3: CASSYREVPPLHF. In DNA form, the CDR3 reads TGTGCCAGCAGTTACAGGGAGGTTCCACCCCTCCACTTT.

Concerning this clonotype itself: A much bigger clone sits one base away, suggesting this may be a read error. The genes are TRBV7-2 and TRBJ2-5; D tentatively reads TRBD1 or TRBD2 (5 bases each). CDR3 length: 15 residues. Germline loops: CDR1 SGHTA, CDR2 FQGNSA. V lost 5 bases, J lost 1 base, and 14 bases lay in between. CDR3 region: CASSLTGAPQETQYF. Written as DNA, the CDR3 is TGTGCCAGCAGCCTAACCGGGGCCCCCCAAGAGACCCAGTACTTC.

J is TRBJ1-2 and V is TRBV28, with TRBD1 identical over 10 bases. Trimming cost V 6 bases and J 4 bases; bases outside gene matches: 5. CDR3 length equals 14 residues. In germline, CDR1 is MDHEN, CDR2 SYDVKM. CDR3 in amino acids: CASSPTGGLYGYTF. CDR3 coding DNA: TGTGCCAGCAGCCCGACAGGGGGCCTCTATGGCTACACCTTC.